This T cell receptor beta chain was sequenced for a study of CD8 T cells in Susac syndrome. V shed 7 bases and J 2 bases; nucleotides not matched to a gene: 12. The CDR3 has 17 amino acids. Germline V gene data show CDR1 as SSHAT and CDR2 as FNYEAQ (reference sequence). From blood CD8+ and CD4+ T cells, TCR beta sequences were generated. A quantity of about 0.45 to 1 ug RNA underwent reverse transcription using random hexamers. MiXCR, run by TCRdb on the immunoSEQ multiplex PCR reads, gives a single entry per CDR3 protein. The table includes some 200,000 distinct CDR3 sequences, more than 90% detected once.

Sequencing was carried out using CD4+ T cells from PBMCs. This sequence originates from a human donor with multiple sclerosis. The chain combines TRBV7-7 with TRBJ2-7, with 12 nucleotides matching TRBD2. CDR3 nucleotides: TGTGCCAGCATCCCCCTTGGACTAGCGGGATCCCCCTACGAGCAGTACTTC. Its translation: CASIPLGLAGSPYEQYF.